This T cell receptor (beta chain) was retrieved from a study of blood T cell repertoires in COVID-19 (dated by TCRdb to about 2020). A note on the overall study: Samples covering the acute and convalescent phases of COVID-19 were provided by collaborators in the United States, Italy and Spain. The material from the prospective study consisted of cDNA or gDNA derived from T cells, B-cell-depleted T cells, or PBMCs. Subjects who had been exposed to COVID-19, were actively infected with it, or had recovered from it provided the deeply sampled blood TCRbeta repertoires that made up the dataset. The repertoires were released in a freely available public database meant as a resource for research on the immune response to SARS-CoV-2. The samples were drawn from two sources: the first 160 participants of the ongoing ImmuneRACE study, and 1,200 or so subjects contributed by 6 global collaborators. A de-identified subject ID, COVID-19 status, age in years and sex were almost always included in the sample metadata. Where available, HLA class I and class II types were taken from metadata supplied by the sample provider and were not determined by assay-based typing.

Concerning this clone itself: Its binding antigen is unknown. The sample holds no much larger clone one base away, and base qualities are not on file.

Each collaborating institution followed its own protocols to collect whole blood in K2EDTA tubes. Collaborator samples were shipped for TCRbeta analysis as frozen whole blood, isolated PBMCs, or DNA extracted from either sample type. Beyond this particular receptor, the publication reports: The amount of clinical and demographic metadata varied by source and participant and was provided uncurated.

TCRbeta CDR3 regions were amplified from genomic DNA by means of the immunoSEQ Assay, a bias-controlled multiplex PCR. Per the source publication's procedure: The number of nucleated cells in each sample was estimated by amplification of reference gene primers within the assay. To quantify the absolute abundance of each unique TCRbeta CDR3 rearrangement, sequence reads were collapsed and filtered. For each sample, productive Simpson clonality was calculated as the square root of Simpson's diversity index over productive rearrangements. This immuneACCESS table, as held by TCRdb, lists in-frame sequences with V and J called but not all clones. Of the missing ones, under half trace to an unresolved V gene in checked studies; the others have no known cause. V and J calls and clone size are copied from that table; D and trimming were computed from the DNA. Present in this sample are about 380,000 clones, around 84% of which were seen just once. The ten largest clones add up to under 1.2% of the sample.

Ends trimmed: V by 3 bases, J by 8 bases; bases unmatched to a gene: 6. The CDR3 holds 13 amino acids from the cysteine to the phenylalanine. The read is trimmed to its CDR3 DNA, 39 bases read in frame from base 1. CDR1 and CDR2 (SGHVS, FQNEAQ) derive from the germline V gene. This clonotype was obtained from a human donor with acute or convalescent COVID-19. The donor label of this sample is uncertain. The sequenced sample consisted of peripheral blood. The V and J segments used are TRBV7-8 and TRBJ1-2; TRBD1 matches 7 bases in the middle. The CDR3 reads as follows: CASSFRQGGGYTF. The nucleotide sequence reads TGTGCCAGCAGCTTTCGCCAGGGGGGAGGCTACACCTTC.